The 32 T cell receptor beta chains given below trace back to one sample, sequenced in a study of shared clonotypes between healthy human individuals. Libraries were prepared by immunoSEQ multiplex PCR; TCRdb keeps only in-frame clonotypes and omits some of them. This sample has roughly 2,300,000 clones, with 85% to 95% found just once. The sample consisted of naive CD4+ T cells from PBMCs. As for subset: CD45RA+ positively selected. The receptors stem from a man aged 18 to 30 in good health. Some clones in this sample may be carry-over from other donors' samples.

This chain joins TRBV2 and TRBJ2-7; no reliable D call. Germline V CDR1 and CDR2: SNHLY, FYNNEI. The CDR3 spans 11 residues. The V and J ends lost 4 bases and 7 bases respectively, with 8 bases between them. The CDR3 here is CASSGWPEQYF. The CDR3 DNA sequence: TGTGCCAGCAGTGGGTGGCCAGAGCAGTACTTC.

The V call is TRBV28, the J call TRBJ1-1; D uncertain. Germline assignment: CDR1 MDHEN and CDR2 SYDVKM. V was shortened by 2 bases and J by 3 bases, with 13 bases between the two germline ends. CDR3 length: 15 amino acids. This CDR3 is CASSLMGIGDTEAFF. For the CDR3, the DNA is TGTGCCAGCAGTTTAATGGGGATCGGGGACACTGAAGCTTTCTTT. Based on the CDR3 plus reference TRBV28 and TRBJ1-1, the full variable domain is DVKVTQSSRYLVKRTGEKVFLECVQDMDHENMFWYRQDPGLGLRLIYFSYDVKMKEKGDIPEGYSVSREKKERFSLILESASTNQTSMYLCASSLMGIGDTEAFFGQGTRLTVV.

The CDR3 region has the DNA TGTGCCATATCCTCACCGGGTCCCTCCTACGAGCAGTACTTC. Translation gives CAISSPGPSYEQYF. The rearrangement uses TRBV6-1 and TRBJ2-7; no clear D. Germline V gene lookup returns CDR1 MNHNS and CDR2 SASEGT. Trimming left V 10 bases short and J 0 bases short, with 16 bases between. The CDR3 contains 14 residues.

The sample holds one count of this clone. The chain has TRBV4-1 and TRBJ1-4; 7 nucleotides agree with TRBD1. Germline V CDR1 and CDR2: MGHRA, YSYEKL. J gave up 6 bases and V 5 bases, and 9 bases lay outside the gene matches. This CDR3 is 15 amino acids long. The CDR3 DNA is TGCGCCAGCAGCAAAACAGGGGCTAGGGATGAAAAACTGTTTTTT. This gives the protein CASSKTGARDEKLFF.

The DNA for the CDR3 is TGTGCCAGCAGCTTTTTTAGCGGGAGGTGGGACAATGAGCAGTTCTTC. This sequence encodes CASSFFSGRWDNEQFF. This sequence joins TRBV5-4 and TRBJ2-1; 10 bases fit TRBD2. Germline CDR1 and CDR2: SGHNT and YYREEE (reference sequence). This CDR3 contains 16 residues. J gave up 5 bases and V 2 bases, and 7 bases lay outside the gene matches.

This chain connects TRBV25-1 to TRBJ2-7, with a possible D match to TRBD2 (6 bases). The CDR3 runs 16 residues. Per the germline V gene, CDR1 is MGHDK and CDR2 is SYGVNS. V lost 1 base, J lost 1 base, and 14 bases lay in between. CDR3 region: CASSEWVSGRSYEQYF. The DNA for the CDR3 is TGTGCCAGCAGTGAATGGGTTAGCGGAAGATCCTACGAGCAGTACTTC.

This clone was observed once. At the DNA level, this CDR3 is encoded by other sequences in the same sample as well. The chain carries TRBV5-1 and TRBJ1-1, with D uncertain. Trimming removed 2 bases from V and 1 base from J, with 6 bases in between. The CDR3 length is 13 residues. CDR1 SGHRS and CDR2 YFSETQ come from the germline V gene. CDR3 sequence: CASSFSENTEAFF. The CDR3 DNA follows: TGCGCCAGCAGCTTTTCGGAGAACACTGAAGCTTTCTTT.

About this clone itself: The sample has other DNA sequences that encode this CDR3 too. J is TRBJ1-1 and V is TRBV5-1; a possible D gene is TRBD1 (6 bases). The CDR3 spans 14 residues. Germline values: CDR1 SGHRS, CDR2 YFSETQ. V shed 4 bases and J shed 2 bases, with 12 bases lying between them. The CDR3 coding sequence is TGCGCCAGCAGCCTTACACAGGGAAACACTGAAGCTTTCTTT. This translates into CASSLTQGNTEAFF.

CDR3 nucleotide sequence: TGTGCCAGCAGCTCAGCCGGGACTAGCGGAGAGACCCAGTACTTC. Translating it yields CASSSAGTSGETQYF. The V and J genes are TRBV7-9 and TRBJ2-5, with 11 bases fitting TRBD2. Per the germline V gene, CDR1 is SEHNR and CDR2 is FQNEAQ (reference sequence). V trimming: 4 bases; J trimming: 4 bases; junction bases outside the gene matches: 5. The CDR3 runs 15 residues. The whole variable domain, filled in from reference TRBV7-9 and TRBJ2-5, reads DTGVSQNPRHKITKRGQNVTFRCDPISEHNRLYWYRQTLGQGPEFLTYFQNEAQLEKSRLLSDRFSAERPKGSFSTLEIQRTEQGDSAMYLCASSSAGTSGETQYFGPGTRLLVL.

CDR3 region: CASSLGVATNEKLFF. The CDR3 DNA reads as TGTGCCAGCAGTTTGGGCGTCGCAACTAATGAAAAACTGTTTTTT. The chain couples TRBV6-6 to TRBJ1-4; D is undetermined. V was cut by 4 bases and J by 0 bases, with 9 bases left in between. Germline V CDR1 and CDR2: MNHNY, SVGAGI (reference sequence). CDR3 size: 15 residues.

A single count supports this clone. V gene TRBV6-1 combines with J gene TRBJ2-1, with 9 nucleotides matching TRBD2. Germline V gene lookup returns CDR1 MNHNS and CDR2 SASEGT. This CDR3 has 15 residues. After removal of 6 bases from V and 9 bases from J, the junction contained 12 bases not matched to a gene. In DNA, the CDR3 is TGTGCCAGCAGGTTTAGCGGGGGAAACCAACGTGAGCAGTTCTTC. Protein product: CASRFSGGNQREQFF.

The chain is built from TRBV11-3 and TRBJ1-6, with D possibly being TRBD1 (5 bases). Trimming removed 3 bases from V and 7 bases from J, with 7 bases in between. CDR3 size: 13 residues. The V gene's germline CDR1 is SGHNT and CDR2 YENEEA. CDR3 nucleotide sequence: TGTGCCAGCAGCTTCCAGGGCAATTCACCCCTCCACTTT. Translating gives CASSFQGNSPLHF.

The V gene is TRBV4-1, the J gene TRBJ2-1, with 13 nucleotides matching TRBD2. The CDR3 loop spans 17 amino acids. Looked up from germline, CDR1 is MGHRA and CDR2 is YSYEKL. The ends lost 6 bases at V and 1 base at J; junction bases unmatched: 6. The CDR3 region has the DNA TGCGCCAGCAGTCAACCGGGACTAGCGGGGTCCTACAATGAGCAGTTCTTC. Translating it yields CASSQPGLAGSYNEQFF.

Only one count was recorded for this clone. The rearrangement joins TRBV4-1 to TRBJ1-4; D gene unclear. This CDR3 spans 13 amino acids. V was pared by 4 bases and J by 6 bases, with 9 bases between. The V gene's germline CDR1 is MGHRA and CDR2 YSYEKL. The CDR3, as DNA: TGCGCCAGCAGCCGACTCCAATATGAAAAACTGTTTTTT. Its translation: CASSRLQYEKLFF.

V and J are TRBV18 and TRBJ2-3, with a tentative D call TRBD2 (5 bases). Trimming removed 2 bases at V and 0 bases at J, with 9 bases between. Looked up from germline, CDR1 is KGHSH and CDR2 is LQKENI. This CDR3 is built from 15 residues. The CDR3 DNA follows: TGTGCCAGCTCACCAAACGGGATCAGCACAGATACGCAGTATTTT. It specifies CASSPNGISTDTQYF.

The chain couples TRBV6-5 to TRBJ1-1; D perhaps matches TRBD1 (5 bases). The V gene's germline CDR1 is MNHEY and CDR2 SVGAGI. With 6 bases removed from V and 6 bases from J, the gap between germline ends came to 14 bases. The CDR3 is 13 residues long. The CDR3 reads CASRRGLGPEAFF. The CDR3 nucleotides are TGTGCCAGCAGGCGGGGACTAGGCCCTGAAGCTTTCTTT.

The chain carries TRBV5-1 and TRBJ1-5; D not resolved. The CDR3 runs 15 residues. The V gene's germline CDR1 is SGHRS and CDR2 YFSETQ. The V end lost 4 bases, the J end lost 1 base, and 12 bases lay between the germline ends. CDR3 sequence: CASSLGRDSNQPQHF. CDR3 nucleotide sequence: TGCGCCAGCAGCCTCGGACGAGACAGCAATCAGCCCCAGCATTTT.

This chain uses TRBV21-1 with TRBJ1-1. TRBV21-1 is classified as a pseudogene. The CDR3 is 15 amino acids. The CDR3 is CASSKERPRATEAFF. In DNA form, the CDR3 reads TGTGCCAGCAGCAAAGAGAGGCCCCGAGCCACTGAAGCTTTCTTT.

This clone was recorded once. The chain links TRBV6-5 to TRBJ1-1; 7 bases map to TRBD1. V lost 4 bases to trimming and J lost 0 bases; unmatched junction nucleotides: 5. Germline lookup yields CDR1 MNHEY and CDR2 SVGAGI. CDR3 length: 15 amino acids. The CDR3 loop is CASSSGQNLNTEAFF. DNA for the CDR3: TGTGCCAGCAGTTCGGGACAGAACCTGAACACTGAAGCTTTCTTT.

V usage is TRBV11-1 and J usage is TRBJ2-1, with 9 bases identical to TRBD2. This CDR3 is built from 16 residues. With 6 bases clipped from V and 3 bases from J, the junction kept 9 bases outside the gene matches. Germline CDR1 reads SGHAT; CDR2 reads FQDESV (reference sequence). In DNA, the CDR3 is TGTGCCAGCAGTTCGGCCGGGACTAGCCTCTACAATGAGCAGTTCTTC. Its translation: CASSSAGTSLYNEQFF.

The chain links TRBV5-1 to TRBJ2-1; 7 positions agree with TRBD2. The CDR3 runs 13 residues. With V trimmed by 5 bases and J by 7 bases, 6 bases remained unmatched. Germline CDR1 is SGHRS and CDR2 is YFSETQ. The CDR3 loop reads CASRGLAANEQFF. In nucleotides, the CDR3 is TGCGCCAGCAGGGGGCTAGCGGCGAATGAGCAGTTCTTC.

The chain employs TRBV6-5 and TRBJ1-1; D gene ambiguous. CDR1 and CDR2 from the germline V gene are MNHEY and SVGAGI. V was clipped by 5 bases and J by 12 bases, with 10 bases between them. This CDR3 spans 10 amino acids. CDR3 DNA sequence: TGTGCCAGCAGTGTTACATGGACTTTCTTT. Amino acids: CASSVTWTFF.

The J gene is TRBJ2-1, the V gene TRBV9; D may correspond to TRBD1 or TRBD2 (5 bases each). Trimming removed 1 base from V and 10 bases from J, with 18 bases in between. The germline CDR1 and CDR2 sequences are SGDLS and YYNGEE. The CDR3 is 15 residues long. The CDR3 DNA reads TGTGCCAGCAGCGTATTACTAGGGACCCCAGGGGAGCAGTTCTTC. It specifies CASSVLLGTPGEQFF.

The chain uses TRBV2 and TRBJ1-1; possible D gene TRBD1, 5 bases. Germline V lookup: CDR1 SNHLY, CDR2 FYNNEI. The CDR3 extends over 15 amino acids. Trimming stripped 6 bases from V and 1 base from J, with 15 bases between. CDR3 in amino acids: CASRVIPTGNTEAFF. CDR3 coding DNA: TGTGCCAGCAGGGTTATCCCTACAGGGAACACTGAAGCTTTCTTT. The complete variable domain, with remaining parts taken from reference TRBV2 and TRBJ1-1, reads EPEVTQTPSHQVTQMGQEVILRCVPISNHLYFYWYRQILGQKVEFLVSFYNNEISEKSEIFDDQFSVERPDGSNFTLKIRSTKLEDSAMYFCASRVIPTGNTEAFFGQGTRLTVV.

This chain connects TRBV27 to TRBJ2-2; possibly TRBD1 for D (6 bases). Trimming removed 5 bases from V and 6 bases from J, with 10 bases in between. The length of the CDR3 is 13 residues. CDR1 is MNHEY, CDR2 SMNVEV, per germline (reference sequence). In DNA, the CDR3 is TGTGCCAGCAGTAGATACAGGGCCGGGGAGCTGTTTTTT. Amino acid sequence: CASSRYRAGELFF.

The V call is TRBV5-1, the J call TRBJ2-5, with D tentatively TRBD2 (5 bases). The V gene lost 1 base and the J gene lost 4 bases, with 8 bases spanning the gap. The CDR3 covers 13 residues. The germline gives CDR1 SGHRS, CDR2 YFSETQ. CDR3 protein: CASSLYGGETQYF. The CDR3 DNA is TGCGCCAGCAGCTTGTATGGAGGAGAGACCCAGTACTTC.

V gene TRBV28 combines with J gene TRBJ2-1; TRBD2 agrees at 13 bases. CDR3 length equals 14 residues. V lost 9 bases and J lost 8; bases outside the gene matches: 7. Germline CDR1 reads MDHEN; CDR2 reads SYDVKM. Here the CDR3 DNA reads TGTGCCAGTGGGACTAGCGGGATCGTCCATGAGCAGTTCTTC. It translates to CASGTSGIVHEQFF. Filled out from reference TRBV28 and TRBJ2-1, the complete variable domain reads DVKVTQSSRYLVKRTGEKVFLECVQDMDHENMFWYRQDPGLGLRLIYFSYDVKMKEKGDIPEGYSVSREKKERFSLILESASTNQTSMYLCASGTSGIVHEQFFGPGTRLTVL.

The CDR3: CASSLTDSNSPLHF. CDR3 nucleotides: TGTGCCAGCAGCCTTACGGACAGTAATTCACCCCTCCACTTT. The chain uses TRBV7-3 and TRBJ1-6, with D maybe TRBD1 (6 bases). Germline CDR1 reads SGHTA; CDR2 reads FQGTGA. The CDR3 has 14 amino acids. V was clipped by 5 bases and J by 6 bases, with 11 bases between them.

This rearrangement joins TRBV5-1 to TRBJ2-2; tentative D call: TRBD1 (6 bases). The germline gives CDR1 SGHRS, CDR2 YFSETQ. This CDR3 is built from 14 residues. Trimming shortened V by 5 bases and J by 2 bases, and 10 bases separated the two germline ends. The DNA of the CDR3 is TGCGCCAGCAGACAGGGAACAAACACCGGGGAGCTGTTTTTT. Amino acid sequence: CASRQGTNTGELFF.

The rearrangement links TRBV18 to TRBJ1-2; 7 bases agree with TRBD1. V lost 5 bases and J lost 4; bases outside the gene matches: 10. This CDR3 contains 15 residues. Germline loops: CDR1 KGHSH, CDR2 LQKENI. The CDR3 nucleotides are TGTGCCAGCTCAGCAGACAGGGCAGAGGGCTATGGCTACACCTTC. Encoded protein: CASSADRAEGYGYTF.

The chain employs TRBV21-1 and TRBJ2-7; the tabulated D call, TRBD2, remains unverified against the DNA. TRBV21-1 is a listed pseudogene. The CDR3 runs to 13 residues. Written as DNA, the CDR3 is TGTGCCAAACTAGACTGGGGAAACTACGAGCAGTACTTC. Translating it yields CAKLDWGNYEQYF.

Turning to this clone: The same CDR3 arises from other DNA sequences in this sample as well. The V and J genes are TRBV18 and TRBJ2-5; D is unresolved. CDR3 length: 13 residues. V was shortened by 3 bases and J by 2 bases, with 7 bases between the two germline ends. CDR1 KGHSH and CDR2 LQKENI come from the germline V gene. This CDR3 reads CASSPGPQETQYF. CDR3 sequence (DNA): TGTGCCAGCTCACCCGGACCTCAAGAGACCCAGTACTTC.